This T cell receptor (beta chain) was obtained from a study of cytomegalovirus exposure and HLA in healthy donors. This CDR3 contains 14 residues. Germline V gene data show CDR1 as MGHDK and CDR2 as SYGVNS. PCR was performed using 60 Vbeta and 13 Jbeta primers. Repertoires were generated with immunoSEQ multiplex PCR, while TCRdb's copy carries only in-frame clones and drops some. The table has about 200,000 clones, approximately 78% seen once. This TCR was recovered from a woman in her thirties or forties in good health and CMV-seronegative. The chain carries TRBV25-1 and TRBJ2-5, with D possibly TRBD1 on 5 matching bases. The J call could be wrong; TRBJ2-7 is a better fit for the DNA end. The sequenced sample was PBMCs. The CDR3 DNA sequence: TGTGCCAGCAGTGATTTAGACAGCCACTACGAGCAGTACTTC. Its protein is CASSDLDSHYEQYF.